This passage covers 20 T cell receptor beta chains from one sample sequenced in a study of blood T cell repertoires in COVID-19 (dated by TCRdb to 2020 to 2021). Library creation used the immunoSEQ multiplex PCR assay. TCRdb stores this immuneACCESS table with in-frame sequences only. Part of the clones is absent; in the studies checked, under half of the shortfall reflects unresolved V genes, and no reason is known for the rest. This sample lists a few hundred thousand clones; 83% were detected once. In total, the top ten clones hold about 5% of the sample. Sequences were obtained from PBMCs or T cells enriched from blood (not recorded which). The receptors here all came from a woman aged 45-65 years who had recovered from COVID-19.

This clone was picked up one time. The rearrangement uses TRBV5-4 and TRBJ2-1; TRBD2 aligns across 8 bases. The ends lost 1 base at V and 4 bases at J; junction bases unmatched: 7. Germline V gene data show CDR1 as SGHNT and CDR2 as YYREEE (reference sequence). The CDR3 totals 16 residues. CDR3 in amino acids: CASSLPPSGGYNEQFF. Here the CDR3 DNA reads TGTGCCAGCAGCTTGCCCCCCAGCGGGGGTTACAATGAGCAGTTCTTC.

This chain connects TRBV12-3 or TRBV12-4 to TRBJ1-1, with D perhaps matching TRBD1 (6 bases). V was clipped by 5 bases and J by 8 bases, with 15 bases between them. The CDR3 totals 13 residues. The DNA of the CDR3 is TGTGCCAGCAGTCTCAGGCCAAGGGGGGAAGCTTTCTTT. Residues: CASSLRPRGEAFF.

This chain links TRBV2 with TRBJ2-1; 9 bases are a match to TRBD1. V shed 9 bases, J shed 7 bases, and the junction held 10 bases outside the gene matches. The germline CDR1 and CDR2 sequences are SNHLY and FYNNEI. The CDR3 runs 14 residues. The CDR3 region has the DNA TGTGCCAGAAGTAGGGAGACAGGGGGAAATGAGCAGTTCTTC. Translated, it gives CARSRETGGNEQFF.

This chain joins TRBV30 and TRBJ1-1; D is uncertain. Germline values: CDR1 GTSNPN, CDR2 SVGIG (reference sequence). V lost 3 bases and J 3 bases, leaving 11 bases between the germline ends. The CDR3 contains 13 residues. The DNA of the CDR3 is TGTGCCTGGAGAGATCTCCGGGACACTGAAGCTTTCTTT. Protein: CAWRDLRDTEAFF.

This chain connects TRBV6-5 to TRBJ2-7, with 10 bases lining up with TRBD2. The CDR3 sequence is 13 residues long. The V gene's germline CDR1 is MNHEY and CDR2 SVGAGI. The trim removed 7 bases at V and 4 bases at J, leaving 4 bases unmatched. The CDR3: CASTSGSRYEQYF. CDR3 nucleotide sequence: TGTGCCAGCACTAGCGGGAGTCGGTACGAGCAGTACTTC.

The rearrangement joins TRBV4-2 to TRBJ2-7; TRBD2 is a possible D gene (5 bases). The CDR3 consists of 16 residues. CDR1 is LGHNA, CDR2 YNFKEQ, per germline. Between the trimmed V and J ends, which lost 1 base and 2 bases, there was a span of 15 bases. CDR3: CASSQGVRERAYEQYF. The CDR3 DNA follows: TGTGCCAGCAGCCAAGGGGTACGGGAAAGAGCCTACGAGCAGTACTTC.

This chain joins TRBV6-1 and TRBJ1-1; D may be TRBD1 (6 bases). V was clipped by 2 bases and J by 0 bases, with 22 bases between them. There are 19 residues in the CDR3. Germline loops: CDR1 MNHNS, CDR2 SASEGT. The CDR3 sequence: CASSEPWTADYPMNTEAFF. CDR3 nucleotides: TGTGCCAGCAGTGAACCCTGGACAGCCGACTACCCAATGAACACTGAAGCTTTCTTT.

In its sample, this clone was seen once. For the CDR3, the DNA is TGTGCCAGCAGCCAAGAGCACAGGGGACCTGAAGCTTTCTTT. Protein sequence: CASSQEHRGPEAFF. V gene TRBV4-2 combines with J gene TRBJ1-1; 7 nucleotides line up with TRBD1. There are 14 residues in the CDR3. Germline-derived CDR1 and CDR2 are LGHNA and YNFKEQ. The trim removed 0 bases at V and 6 bases at J, leaving 4 bases unmatched.

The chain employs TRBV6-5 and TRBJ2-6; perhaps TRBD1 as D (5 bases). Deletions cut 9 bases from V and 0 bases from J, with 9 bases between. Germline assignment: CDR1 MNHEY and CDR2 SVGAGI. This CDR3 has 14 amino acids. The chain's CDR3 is CASTQDSGANVLTF. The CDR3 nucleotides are TGTGCCAGTACACAGGACTCTGGGGCCAACGTCCTGACTTTC.

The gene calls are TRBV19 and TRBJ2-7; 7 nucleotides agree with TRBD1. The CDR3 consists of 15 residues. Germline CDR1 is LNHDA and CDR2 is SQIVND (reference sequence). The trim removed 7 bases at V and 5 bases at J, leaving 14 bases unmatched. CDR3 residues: CASTDYPGGADEQYF. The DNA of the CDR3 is TGTGCCAGTACTGATTACCCAGGGGGTGCGGACGAGCAGTACTTC.

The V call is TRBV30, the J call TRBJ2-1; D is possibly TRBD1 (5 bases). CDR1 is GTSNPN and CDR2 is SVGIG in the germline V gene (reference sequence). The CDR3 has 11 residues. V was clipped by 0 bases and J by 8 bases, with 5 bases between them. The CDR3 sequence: CAWSVQDEQFF. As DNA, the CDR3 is TGTGCCTGGAGTGTACAGGATGAGCAGTTCTTC.

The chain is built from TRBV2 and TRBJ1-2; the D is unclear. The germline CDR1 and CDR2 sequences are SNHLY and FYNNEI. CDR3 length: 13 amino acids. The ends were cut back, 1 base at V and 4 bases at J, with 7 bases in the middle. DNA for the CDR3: TGTGCCAGCAGTGAAGGTTCAGGCTATGGCTACACCTTC. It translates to CASSEGSGYGYTF.

Here the CDR3 DNA reads TGTGCCAGCAGCCCCGACGGACAGGGGATTGACACCGGGGAGCTGTTTTTT. This gives the protein CASSPDGQGIDTGELFF. The chain joins TRBV11-2 to TRBJ2-2, with 9 bases matching TRBD1. CDR1 and CDR2 from the germline V gene are SGHAT and FQNNGV. Losses at the gene ends were 5 bases for V and 3 bases for J; bases not matched to a gene: 10. The CDR3 runs 17 residues. The full variable domain, in which reference TRBV11-2 and TRBJ2-2 provide the parts outside the CDR3, is EAGVAQSPRYKIIEKRQSVAFWCNPISGHATLYWYQQILGQGPKLLIQFQNNGVVDDSQLPKDRFSAERLKGVDSTLKIQPAKLEDSAVYLCASSPDGQGIDTGELFFGEGSRLTVL.

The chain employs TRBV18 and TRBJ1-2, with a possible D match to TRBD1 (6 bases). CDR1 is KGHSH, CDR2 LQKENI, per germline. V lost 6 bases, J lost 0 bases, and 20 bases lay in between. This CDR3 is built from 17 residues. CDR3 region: CASSTTRTAGANYGYTF. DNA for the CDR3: TGTGCCAGCTCCACAACTCGGACAGCCGGAGCTAACTATGGCTACACCTTC.

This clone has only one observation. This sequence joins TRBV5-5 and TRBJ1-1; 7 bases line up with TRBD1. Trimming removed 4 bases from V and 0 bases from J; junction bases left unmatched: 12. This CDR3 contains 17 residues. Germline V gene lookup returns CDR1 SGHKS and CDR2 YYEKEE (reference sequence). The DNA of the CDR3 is TGTGCCAGCAGCGAAACCGGGACAGCAGCTCTGAACACTGAAGCTTTCTTT. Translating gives CASSETGTAALNTEAFF.

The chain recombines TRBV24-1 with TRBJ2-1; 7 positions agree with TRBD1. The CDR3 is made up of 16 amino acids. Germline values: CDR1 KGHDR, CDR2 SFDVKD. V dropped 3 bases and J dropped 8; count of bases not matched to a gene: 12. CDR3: CATSDPRTGWGDEQFF. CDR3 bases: TGTGCCACCAGTGATCCCCGGACAGGTTGGGGCGATGAGCAGTTCTTC.

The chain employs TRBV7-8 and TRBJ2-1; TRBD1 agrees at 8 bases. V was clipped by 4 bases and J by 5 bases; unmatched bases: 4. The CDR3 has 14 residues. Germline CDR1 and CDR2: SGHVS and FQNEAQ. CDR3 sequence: CASSYRDRNNEQFF. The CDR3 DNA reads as TGTGCCAGCAGCTACCGGGACAGGAACAATGAGCAGTTCTTC.

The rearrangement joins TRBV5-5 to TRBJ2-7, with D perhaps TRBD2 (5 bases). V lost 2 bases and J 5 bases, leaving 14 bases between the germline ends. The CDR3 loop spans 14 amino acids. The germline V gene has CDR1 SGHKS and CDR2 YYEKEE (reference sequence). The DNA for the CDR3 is TGTGCCAGCAGCTTTGCGTCAGCTAGCCACGAGCAGTACTTC. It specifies CASSFASASHEQYF.

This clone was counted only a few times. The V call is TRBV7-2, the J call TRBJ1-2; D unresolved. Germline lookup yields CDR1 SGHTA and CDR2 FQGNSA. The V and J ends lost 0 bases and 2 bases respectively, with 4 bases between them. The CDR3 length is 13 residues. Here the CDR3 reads CASSLALNYGYTF. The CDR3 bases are TGTGCCAGCAGCTTAGCCCTGAACTATGGCTACACCTTC.

Written as DNA, the CDR3 is TGTGCCAGCAGTTTGGGGGGGACTGCTTTCTTT. Protein sequence: CASSLGGTAFF. This chain connects TRBV27 to TRBJ1-1; D might be TRBD1 (5 bases). This CDR3 has 11 amino acids. The V end lost 3 bases, the J end lost 11 bases, and 10 bases lay between the germline ends. Germline V gene sequence: CDR1 MNHEY, CDR2 SMNVEV (reference sequence).